Given below is one TCR beta chain in context. Its antigen is unknown. TCRdb reanalysed the 5' RACE reads using MiXCR and keeps one entry per CDR3 protein. The sample consists of approximately 490,000 distinct CDR3 sequences, about a fifth of them appearing once. This specimen belongs to a study of T-cell memory formation after mild COVID-19. Overall study: TCR clusters mostly belonged to single donors. Study-level points and caveats: Contracting CD4+ clones sat mainly in CM and EM; CD8+ in EMRA.

The CDR3 sequence is 17 residues long. Germline V gene data show CDR1 as MGHRA and CDR2 as YSYEKL. V trimming: 1 base; J trimming: 4 bases; junction bases outside the gene matches: 10. The rearrangement uses TRBV4-1 and TRBJ1-1; TRBD1 matches at 9 bases. The receptor's source is an adult woman who had mild COVID-19 (a few samples of this study predate the infection). Cell type and time point are not known. Specimen: PBMCs or a T cell subset sorted from them (not recorded which). This CDR3 is CASSQGATGGSGTEAFF. The CDR3 DNA reads as TGCGCCAGCAGCCAAGGCGCGACAGGGGGATCGGGCACTGAAGCTTTCTTT.